These T cell receptor beta chains were read from a single sample in a study of T-cell reconstitution after alpha-beta-depleted transplantation in children. One entry per CDR3 protein, called by TCRdb with MiXCR from the PCR reads. The table includes under 450,000 distinct CDR3 sequences, approximately 12% detected once. Sequences were derived from PBMCs, sampled from the stem cell graft. Every receptor here comes from a human donor who donated a stem cell graft to a child with Fanconi anemia. The CDR3 runs from the conserved cysteine through the conserved F or W. The D gene is left open where the match is weak. Size is omitted from some rows. Given values are once, few, many or a class for expanded clones.

V	D	size	J	DNA	CDR3
TRBV7-8	.	many	TRBJ2-5	TGTGCCAGCAGCTTAGGTGTACTGTTCAGGGGATGGGAGACCCAGTACTTC	CASSLGVLFRGWETQYF
TRBV3-1	.	.	TRBJ1-2	TGTGCCAGCAGCCAAGATGGCAGAGCGGATGGCTACACCTTC	CASSQDGRADGYTF
TRBV7-9	TRBD2	few	TRBJ2-1	TGTGCCAGCAGCGCCACTGACCGGGGGGGGTATGAGCAGTTCTTC	CASSATDRGGYEQFF
TRBV9	.	.	TRBJ2-5	TGTGCCAGCAGCTCTCAGGGGATACTCCAAGAGACCCAGTACTTC	CASSSQGILQETQYF
TRBV29-1	TRBD1	many	TRBJ1-1	TGCAGCGTTGGGGGACAGGGGTCGTCCTGGAACACTGAAGCTTTCTTT	CSVGGQGSSWNTEAFF
TRBV5-1	.	many	TRBJ1-1	TGCGCCAGCAGTAGGTCGGCGAACACTGAAGCTTTCTTT	CASSRSANTEAFF
TRBV7-8	.	.	TRBJ2-4	TGTGCCAGCAGTGCACCCCGCGGGCCCAAAAACATTCAGTACTTC	CASSAPRGPKNIQYF
TRBV7-9	.	many	TRBJ1-1	TGTGCCAGCAGCTTGGAGGGGAGCCTGGGAGCTTTCTTT	CASSLEGSLGAFF
TRBV14	.	.	TRBJ2-2	TGTGCCAGCAGCCAAGCGGTGACAAACACCGGGGAGCTGTTTTTT	CASSQAVTNTGELFF
TRBV29-1	TRBD2	.	TRBJ2-1	TGCAGCGTTGAGCGTCGACTAGCGGGAGGCCACAATGAGCAGTTCTTC	CSVERRLAGGHNEQFF
TRBV5-1	.	few	TRBJ1-1	TGCGCCAGCAGCTTGGAAGCGAATAGGGGTCCTGAAGCTTTCTTT	CASSLEANRGPEAFF
TRBV5-1	.	many	TRBJ1-6	TGCGCCAGCAGCTTGGTTTCGGGAGAGGATTATAATTCACCCCTCCACTTT	CASSLVSGEDYNSPLHF
TRBV6-1	.	.	TRBJ2-7	TGTGCCAGCAGGCCGGACCGTACCTACGAGCAGTACTTC	CASRPDRTYEQYF
TRBV5-1	.	.	TRBJ2-1	TGCGCCAGCAGCTGGCGGGGCGGGGGCCTGTACAATGAGCAGTTCTTC	CASSWRGGGLYNEQFF
TRBV11-2	.	few	TRBJ1-5	TGTGCCAGCAGCTTATCCCGAGGAGGGGGTCAGCCCCAGCATTTT	CASSLSRGGGQPQHF
TRBV4-2	.	.	TRBJ1-4	TGTGCCAGCGCTGCCGTGCCCGGCTATAAAAAACTGTTTTTT	CASAAVPGYKKLFF
TRBV18	.	few	TRBJ1-2	TGTGCCAGCTCTCCCGGGACGGATTTCTATGGCTACACCTTC	CASSPGTDFYGYTF
TRBV5-1	.	.	TRBJ2-1	TGCGCCAGCAGCTTGGATTCGGGGGCGGATGAGCAGTTCTTC	CASSLDSGADEQFF
TRBV9	.	many	TRBJ2-5	TGTGCCAGCAGCGTAGGAAGGGGAGGAGAGACCCAGTACTTC	CASSVGRGGETQYF
TRBV12-3/TRBV12-4	TRBD1	.	TRBJ2-2	TGTGCCAGCAGTCTAAAGAGGTACCGCGGGACAGGGATTAACACCGGGGAGCTGTTTTTT	CASSLKRYRGTGINTGELFF
TRBV12-3/TRBV12-4	TRBD2	many	TRBJ2-2	TGTGCCAGCAGTCTAGCGGGGGAGATCGGGGAGCTGTTTTTT	CASSLAGEIGELFF
TRBV7-9	TRBD2	.	TRBJ2-1	TGTGCCAGCAGCTTAATGGCTAGCGGGGAGGGTGAGCAGTTCTTC	CASSLMASGEGEQFF
TRBV5-1	.	few	TRBJ2-5	TGCGCCAGCAGCGGCGGGACTCTAAATCAGGAGACCCAGTACTTC	CASSGGTLNQETQYF
TRBV11-2	.	few	TRBJ1-2	TGTGCCAGCAGCTTAGATCTGTCGGACTATGGCTACACCTTC	CASSLDLSDYGYTF
TRBV29-1	.	few	TRBJ1-1	TGCAGCGTTTTCACTTTGAACACTGAAGCTTTCTTT	CSVFTLNTEAFF
TRBV5-1	TRBD1	.	TRBJ2-7	TGCGCCAGCAGCTTGAGGGGACAGGGGCCCGACGAGCAGTACTTC	CASSLRGQGPDEQYF
TRBV5-6	TRBD2	few	TRBJ2-1	TGTGCCAGCAGCATCTTCGGACTAGCGGGGGGACCCCGCTCCTACAATGAGCAGTTCTTC	CASSIFGLAGGPRSYNEQFF
TRBV20-1	TRBD1	many	TRBJ2-2	TGCAGTGCGCTAGCCGGGACAGGGGTCGCGGGGGAGCTGTTTTTT	CSALAGTGVAGELFF
TRBV7-9	TRBD1	.	TRBJ2-5	TGTGCCAGCAGCTTAGAGACAGGGAGTGAGACCCAGTACTTC	CASSLETGSETQYF
TRBV18	TRBD1	.	TRBJ1-2	TGTGCCAGCTCACCAACGACAGGGTATAACTATGGCTACACCTTC	CASSPTTGYNYGYTF
TRBV10-2	.	.	TRBJ1-6	TGCGCCAGCAGACCAAAGCTGGGGCAGACCGGTTCACCCCTCCACTTT	CASRPKLGQTGSPLHF
TRBV15	TRBD2	many	TRBJ2-1	TGTGCCACCAGCAGAGAGACTAGCGGGTTCTCCAATGAGCAGTTCTTC	CATSRETSGFSNEQFF
TRBV6-1	.	.	TRBJ1-1	TGTGCCAGCAGTGAAGGGAGGACACCTGGTAAATTATTAGCTTTCTTT	CASSEGRTPGKLLAFF
TRBV30	.	many	TRBJ1-2	TGTGCCTGGAATCGGGTCGGCGGTGGCTACACCTTC	CAWNRVGGGYTF
TRBV24-1	.	.	TRBJ2-5	TGTGCCACCAGTGATTCCAGGACAGACCAAGAGACCCAGTACTTC	CATSDSRTDQETQYF
TRBV5-5	TRBD2	many	TRBJ2-5	TGTGCCAGCAGCCAACTAGCGGGCCTACAAGAGACCCAGTACTTC	CASSQLAGLQETQYF
TRBV6-1	.	many	TRBJ1-1	TGTGCCAGCAGTATCGGGGGCCTATCCTTCCCTGAAGCTTTCTTT	CASSIGGLSFPEAFF
TRBV19	.	few	TRBJ2-3	TGTGCCAGTACCCCCGGGACAGGCGGGGGGACAGATACGCAGTATTTT	CASTPGTGGGTDTQYF
TRBV5-1	TRBD2	many	TRBJ2-1	TGCGCCAGCAGCTTGACGGGGTGGGACTACGTGTTCTTC	CASSLTGWDYVFF
TRBV7-8	.	many	TRBJ1-1	TGTGCCAGCAGCTTAGTCGGAACGTACACTGAAGCTTTCTTT	CASSLVGTYTEAFF
TRBV12-3/TRBV12-4	TRBD1	.	TRBJ1-2	TGTGCCAGCAGTTCGTTGGAGACAGGGATAGGCTACACCTTC	CASSSLETGIGYTF
TRBV9	.	.	TRBJ2-6	TGTGCCAGCAGCGGGGAAACGGGATCTGGGGCCAACGTCCTGACTTTC	CASSGETGSGANVLTF
TRBV5-1	.	few	TRBJ1-1	TGCGCCAGCAGCTTGGCTAACGACCCCCGGACTGAAGCTTTCTTT	CASSLANDPRTEAFF
TRBV4-1	.	.	TRBJ1-1	TGCGCCAGCAGCAGGGGGGCGGACACTGAAGCTTTCTTT	CASSRGADTEAFF
TRBV20-1	.	few	TRBJ2-5	TGCAGTGCTGACACAGGGTACCAAGAGACCCAGTACTTC	CSADTGYQETQYF
TRBV11-2	.	few	TRBJ2-5	TGTGCCAGCAGCAGAGTAGAAACACAGACCCAGTACTTC	CASSRVETQTQYF
TRBV12-3/TRBV12-4	.	.	TRBJ1-5	TGTGCCAGCAGTTTGCTAGGGGCACAGTCGAATCAGCCCCAGCATTTT	CASSLLGAQSNQPQHF
TRBV7-6	TRBD1	.	TRBJ2-2	TGTGCCAGCAGCTTAGCGGGGACAGCACCCACCGGGGAGCTGTTTTTT	CASSLAGTAPTGELFF
TRBV2	TRBD1	few	TRBJ1-4	TGTGCCAGCATAAGGGACAGGGCTGAAAAACTGTTTTTT	CASIRDRAEKLFF
TRBV20-1	.	few	TRBJ1-1	TGCAGTGCCATAAGTGGGGTGGTGAGCACTGAAGCTTTCTTT	CSAISGVVSTEAFF